The present T cell receptor (beta chain) was sequenced within a study of blood T cell repertoires in COVID-19. Across the whole study: Sample material is recorded as cDNA or gDNA derived from T cells, B-cell-depleted T cells, or PBMCs.

This table comes from immunoSEQ multiplex PCR, and its TCRdb copy is limited to in-frame clones, with some not included. The table lists a few hundred thousand clones, 75% to 85% of them singletons. CDR1 is SGHRS and CDR2 is YFSETQ in the germline V gene. The V end was cut by 0 bases, the J end by 4 bases, with 14 bases between. The CDR3 loop spans 17 amino acids. This chain links TRBV5-1 with TRBJ2-6; the D gene is possibly TRBD2 (5 bases). The receptor was derived from a man in his forties who had recovered from COVID-19. The sample taken for sequencing was PBMCs or T cells enriched from blood (not recorded which). This chain's CDR3 is CASSLEPGMTGANVLTF. The CDR3 nucleotides are TGCGCCAGCAGCTTGGAACCGGGAATGACGGGGGCCAACGTCCTGACTTTC.